Listed below are T cell receptor beta chains from one sample, sequenced in a study of blood T cell repertoires in COVID-19. TCRdb's copy holds only in-frame clones and misses some; the assay was immunoSEQ multiplex PCR. The sample gives fewer than 200,000 clones, about three quarters of which show up once; less than 9.5% is in the top ten. Input material: peripheral blood. The receptors here all came from a man aged 55 to 69 with acute or convalescent COVID-19. CDR3s include the opening cysteine and the closing phenylalanine or tryptophan.

v_call	j_call	cdr3_aa
TRBV15	TRBJ1-2	CATSRAGGAANYGYTF
TRBV10-3	TRBJ1-5	CAISESSGQPQHF
TRBV20-1	TRBJ2-2	CSASNPVGQGGELFF
TRBV3-1/TRBV3-2	TRBJ2-1	CASSQVGGGTYNEQFF
TRBV6-1	TRBJ1-2	CASSEVVSHTYGYTF
TRBV2	TRBJ2-3	CASSALGGGTQYF
TRBV5-1	TRBJ1-2	CASSPRTGANNYGYTF
TRBV4-2	TRBJ1-2	CASSQDGTPLSTF
TRBV5-4	TRBJ2-5	CASSPGGGAQETQYF
TRBV6-5	TRBJ1-1	CASSPGQGSTEAFF
TRBV7-9	TRBJ1-2	CASSLRRLDRGSNYGYTF
TRBV9	TRBJ2-3	CASSGLTDTQYF
TRBV4-3	TRBJ1-4	CASSPSGDRLPNEKLFF
TRBV2	TRBJ1-2	CANLGDRGPLYF
TRBV6-2/TRBV6-3	TRBJ1-2	CASSPNGGYYGYTF
TRBV6-5	TRBJ2-1	CASSYSSGEGNEQFF
TRBV9	TRBJ1-1	CASSVRRTLNTEAFF
TRBV4-1	TRBJ1-2	CASSPLKRDRFHYGYTF
TRBV7-3	TRBJ2-1	CASSLLSGYEQFF
TRBV24-1	TRBJ2-2	CATGDRREGGELFF
TRBV28	TRBJ2-2	CASSFSGGSGELFF
TRBV11-2	TRBJ2-7	CASSLWGWEQYF
TRBV9	TRBJ2-7	CASSVGQRGGQGDEQYF
TRBV29-1	TRBJ1-2	CSVVHREYGYTF
TRBV10-2	TRBJ1-1	CASSAQMNTEAFF
TRBV3-1/TRBV3-2	TRBJ1-5	CASSPRQVKPQHF
TRBV27	TRBJ2-2	CASSIGENTGELFF
TRBV2	TRBJ2-7	CASRRQIAGGYEQYF
TRBV30	TRBJ2-3	CAWSLTSGGFTDTQYF
TRBV5-1	TRBJ1-4	CASSLLAGGEKLFF
TRBV11-2	TRBJ1-1	CASSLGFWAEGNTEAFF
TRBV19	TRBJ1-1	CASSTGQGDTEAFF
TRBV29-1	TRBJ1-3	CSGEGSGNTIYF
TRBV13	TRBJ2-4	CASIYSLAKNIQYF
TRBV5-4	TRBJ2-5	CASSTTAQETQYF
TRBV5-5	TRBJ1-2	CASSYGGQGRFRGYTF
TRBV6-2/TRBV6-3	TRBJ2-1	CASSGLAVYNEQFF
TRBV27	TRBJ1-2	CASSVSDPRGGYTF
TRBV12-5	TRBJ2-5	CASGSGTGGETQYF
TRBV19	TRBJ1-1	CASSILVTGGATEAFF
TRBV19	TRBJ2-7	CASSIQGLSEQYF
TRBV19	TRBJ2-3	CASSISTDTQYF
TRBV28	TRBJ2-7	CASTTGQDYEQYF
TRBV4-1	TRBJ1-5	CASSQVDGRGQPQHF
TRBV4-1	TRBJ2-3	CASSQGNRVGDTQYF
TRBV5-4	TRBJ2-7	CASTIGTGDYEQYF
TRBV5-4	TRBJ1-2	CASSPGQATYGYTF
TRBV19	TRBJ2-7	CASSMRQGPSYEQYF
TRBV3-1/TRBV3-2	TRBJ2-2	CASSQHGQNTGELFF
TRBV25-1	TRBJ1-1	CASSMFGQGASEAFF